The rows below give T cell receptor beta chains drawn from one sample of a study of shared clonotypes between healthy human individuals. This table comes from immunoSEQ multiplex PCR, and its TCRdb copy is limited to in-frame clones, with some not included. The sample records more than 2 million clones, just over 90% being singletons. The sample was naive CD8+ T cells from PBMCs. The receptors stem from a man between 18 and 35 years old in good health. Some clones in this sample may be carry-over from other donors' samples. Each CDR3 is given with its conserved first and last residue.

v_call: TRBV30
cdr3_aa: CAWSLGMEETQYF

v_call: TRBV27
cdr3_aa: CASSLWGAGELFF

v_call: TRBV4-1
cdr3_aa: CASSQSAYTGIETQYF

v_call: TRBV2
cdr3_aa: CASRGGQGVEAFF

v_call: TRBV10-3
cdr3_aa: CAISGPGLAGGSYEQYF

v_call: TRBV2
cdr3_aa: CANPSGPGPRVAEQFF

v_call: TRBV7-6
cdr3_aa: CASSLGPGTLAREQFF

v_call: TRBV7-9
cdr3_aa: CASSHGQGLRYEQYF

v_call: TRBV4-1
cdr3_aa: CASSQDRPAAEQFF

v_call: TRBV11-2
cdr3_aa: CASSNRLAPSYEQYF

v_call: TRBV10-3
cdr3_aa: CAISDGRGESEAFF

v_call: TRBV27
cdr3_aa: CATTKGTGVNEQFF

v_call: TRBV30
cdr3_aa: CAWSRYGTDITWPQHF

v_call: TRBV19
cdr3_aa: CASSIFQGRQPQHF

v_call: TRBV27
cdr3_aa: CASTAAGGYGNTIYF

v_call: TRBV15
cdr3_aa: CATSHTDRRIEQYF

v_call: TRBV9
cdr3_aa: CASSVARQDAYNEQFF

v_call: TRBV9
cdr3_aa: CASSDRETQYF

v_call: TRBV4-1
cdr3_aa: CASSQEASRQALEQYF

v_call: TRBV7-8
cdr3_aa: CASSLRQGRTEAFF

v_call: TRBV29-1
cdr3_aa: CSVDRAGYTF

v_call: TRBV10-3
cdr3_aa: CAIRTGLANSYEQYF

v_call: TRBV27
cdr3_aa: CASSLSRSSSLAGHPGETQYF

v_call: TRBV28
cdr3_aa: CASNLAGNTGELFF

v_call: TRBV4-1
cdr3_aa: CASSQVMGAEETQYF